This T cell receptor beta chain was sequenced in a study of a mutant IDH1 vaccine in newly diagnosed glioma. The wider study: Administration of eight vaccinations to patients took place in weeks 1, 3, 5, 7, 11, 15, 19, 23.

The data were produced by immunoSEQ multiplex PCR, yet TCRdb's version contains in-frame clones alone and is incomplete. This sample has approximately 35,000 clones, with roughly 90% found just once. Time point specified: week 23, last vaccination. Each dose of the vaccine consisted of 300 ug of mutant IDH1 20-mer peptide, with topical imiquimod. The donors' diagnosis was new WHO grade 3 or 4 astrocytoma that was IDH1-mutant and ATRX-lost. With respect to this clone: The target antigen is unknown.

The CDR3 runs to 15 residues. V lost 1 base and J 3 bases, leaving 10 bases between the germline ends. From germline, CDR1 is MNHNS and CDR2 SASEGT. Here the sequenced sample was PBMCs, taken from a glioma patient whose treatment included an IDH1 peptide vaccine. This chain joins TRBV6-1 and TRBJ1-5; tentative D call: TRBD1 (5 bases). The source is a man in his forties with glioma. The CDR3 here is CASSEVRGLNQPQHF. CDR3 coding DNA: TGTGCCAGCAGTGAAGTTAGGGGCCTCAATCAGCCCCAGCATTTT.